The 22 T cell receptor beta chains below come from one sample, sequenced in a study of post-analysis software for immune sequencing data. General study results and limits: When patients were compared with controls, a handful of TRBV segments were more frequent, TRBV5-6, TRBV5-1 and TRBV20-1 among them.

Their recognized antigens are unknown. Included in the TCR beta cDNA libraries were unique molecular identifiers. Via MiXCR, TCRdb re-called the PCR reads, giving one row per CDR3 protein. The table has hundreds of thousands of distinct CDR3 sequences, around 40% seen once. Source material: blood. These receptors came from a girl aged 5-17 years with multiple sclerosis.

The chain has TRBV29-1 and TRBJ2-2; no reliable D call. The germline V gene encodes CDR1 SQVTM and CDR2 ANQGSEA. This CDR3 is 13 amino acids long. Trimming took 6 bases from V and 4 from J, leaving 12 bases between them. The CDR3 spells CSVSLWGTGELFF. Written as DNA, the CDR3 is TGCAGCGTGAGTCTCTGGGGCACCGGGGAGCTGTTTTTT.

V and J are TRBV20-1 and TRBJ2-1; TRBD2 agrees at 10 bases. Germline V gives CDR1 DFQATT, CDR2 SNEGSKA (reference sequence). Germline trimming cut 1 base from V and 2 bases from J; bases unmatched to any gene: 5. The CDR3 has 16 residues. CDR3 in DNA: TGCAGTGCTAGAGCGGTAACTAGCGGGGCCTACAATGAGCAGTTCTTC. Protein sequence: CSARAVTSGAYNEQFF.

CDR3 amino acids: CASLRASSYEQYF. CDR3 bases: TGTGCCAGCCTTAGGGCGAGCTCCTACGAGCAGTACTTC. This chain joins TRBV28 and TRBJ2-7; D ambiguous. The CDR3 contains 13 residues. V was pared by 8 bases and J by 0 bases, with 11 bases between. The germline CDR1 and CDR2 sequences are MDHEN and SYDVKM.

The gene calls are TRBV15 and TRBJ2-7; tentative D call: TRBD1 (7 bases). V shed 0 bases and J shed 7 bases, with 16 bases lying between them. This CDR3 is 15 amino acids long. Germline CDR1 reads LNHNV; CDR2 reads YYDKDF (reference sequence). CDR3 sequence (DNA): TGTGCCACCAGCAGAGATTGGGTCGCAGGGGGGGAGCAGTACTTC. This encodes CATSRDWVAGGEQYF.

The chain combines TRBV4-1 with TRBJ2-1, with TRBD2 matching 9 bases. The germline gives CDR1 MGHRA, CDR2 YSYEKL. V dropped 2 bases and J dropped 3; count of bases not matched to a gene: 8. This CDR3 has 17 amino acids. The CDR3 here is CASSQLASLAGYNEQFF. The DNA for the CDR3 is TGCGCCAGCAGCCAACTAGCTTCACTAGCGGGCTACAATGAGCAGTTCTTC.

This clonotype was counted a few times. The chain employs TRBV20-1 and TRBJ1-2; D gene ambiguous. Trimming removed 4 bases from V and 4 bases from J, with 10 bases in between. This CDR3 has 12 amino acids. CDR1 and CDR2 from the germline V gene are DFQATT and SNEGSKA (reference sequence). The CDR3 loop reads CSAIQQAYGYTF. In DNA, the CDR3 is TGCAGTGCTATTCAACAAGCCTATGGCTACACCTTC.

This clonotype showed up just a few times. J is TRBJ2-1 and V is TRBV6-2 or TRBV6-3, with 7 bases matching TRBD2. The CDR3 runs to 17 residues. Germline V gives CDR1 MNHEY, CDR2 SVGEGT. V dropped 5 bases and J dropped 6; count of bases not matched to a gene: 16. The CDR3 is CASSRIAAGRSGNEQFF. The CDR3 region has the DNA TGTGCCAGCAGTAGGATTGCAGCGGGGAGGTCAGGCAATGAGCAGTTCTTC.

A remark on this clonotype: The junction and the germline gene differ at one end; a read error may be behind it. As DNA, the CDR3 is TGTGCCAGCAGCTTAGTAACTAGCGGGCCCACCGGGGAGCGGTTTTTT. Protein: CASSLVTSGPTGERFF. The V gene is TRBV7-2, the J gene TRBJ2-2; 9 bases align to TRBD2. CDR1 is SGHTA and CDR2 is FQGNSA in the germline V gene. The CDR3 is 16 amino acids.

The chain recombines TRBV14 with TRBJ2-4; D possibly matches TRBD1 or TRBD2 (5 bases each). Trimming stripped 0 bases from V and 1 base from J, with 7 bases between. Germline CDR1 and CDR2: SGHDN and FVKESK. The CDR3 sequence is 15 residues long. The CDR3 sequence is CASSQDREAKNIQYF. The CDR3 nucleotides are TGTGCCAGCAGCCAAGACAGGGAGGCCAAAAACATTCAGTACTTC.

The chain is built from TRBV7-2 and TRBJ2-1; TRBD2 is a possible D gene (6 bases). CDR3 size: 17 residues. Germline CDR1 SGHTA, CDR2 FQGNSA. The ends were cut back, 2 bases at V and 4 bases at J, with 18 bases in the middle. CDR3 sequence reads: CASSLRWTVGGYNEQFF. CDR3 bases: TGTGCCAGCAGCTTACGTTGGACGGTTGGGGGGTACAATGAGCAGTTCTTC.

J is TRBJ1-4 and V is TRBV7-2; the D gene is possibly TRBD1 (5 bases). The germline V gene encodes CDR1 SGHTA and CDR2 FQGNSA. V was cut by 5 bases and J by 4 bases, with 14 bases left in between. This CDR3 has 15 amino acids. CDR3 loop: CASSQSGGINEKLFF. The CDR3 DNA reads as TGTGCCAGCAGCCAATCGGGGGGAATTAATGAAAAACTGTTTTTT. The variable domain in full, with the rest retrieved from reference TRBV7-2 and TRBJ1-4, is GAGVSQSPSNKVTEKGKDVELRCDPISGHTALYWYRQSLGQGLEFLIYFQGNSAPDKSGLPSDRFSAERTGGSVSTLTIQRTQQEDSAVYLCASSQSGGINEKLFFGSGTQLSVL.

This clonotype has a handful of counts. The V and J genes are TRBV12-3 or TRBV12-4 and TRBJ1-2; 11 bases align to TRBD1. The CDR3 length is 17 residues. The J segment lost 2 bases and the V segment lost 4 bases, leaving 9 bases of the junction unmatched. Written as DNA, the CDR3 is TGTGCCAGCAGTTACTTAAAAGGGACAGGGGGAAACTATGGCTACACCTTC. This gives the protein CASSYLKGTGGNYGYTF.

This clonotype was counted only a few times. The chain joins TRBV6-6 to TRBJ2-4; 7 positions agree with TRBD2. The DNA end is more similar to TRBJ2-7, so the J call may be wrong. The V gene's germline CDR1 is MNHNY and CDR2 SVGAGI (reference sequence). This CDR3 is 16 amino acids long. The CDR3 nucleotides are TGTGCCAGCAGTTACCTCGCGGGACTACAGACGTACGAGCAGTACTTC. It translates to CASSYLAGLQTYEQYF.

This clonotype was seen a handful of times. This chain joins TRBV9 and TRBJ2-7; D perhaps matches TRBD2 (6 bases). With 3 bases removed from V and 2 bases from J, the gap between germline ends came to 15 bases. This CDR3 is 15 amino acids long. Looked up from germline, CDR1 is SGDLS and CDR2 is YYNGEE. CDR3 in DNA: TGTGCCAGCAGCGCCGGGGCTAGCGCAACCTACGAGCAGTACTTC. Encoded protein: CASSAGASATYEQYF.

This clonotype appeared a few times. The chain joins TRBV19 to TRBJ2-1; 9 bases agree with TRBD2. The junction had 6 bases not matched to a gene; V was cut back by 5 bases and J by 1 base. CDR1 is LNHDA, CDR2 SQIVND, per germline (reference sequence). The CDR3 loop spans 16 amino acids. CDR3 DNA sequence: TGTGCCAGTAGTTGGCTAGCGGGAATATCCTACAATGAGCAGTTCTTC. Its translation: CASSWLAGISYNEQFF.

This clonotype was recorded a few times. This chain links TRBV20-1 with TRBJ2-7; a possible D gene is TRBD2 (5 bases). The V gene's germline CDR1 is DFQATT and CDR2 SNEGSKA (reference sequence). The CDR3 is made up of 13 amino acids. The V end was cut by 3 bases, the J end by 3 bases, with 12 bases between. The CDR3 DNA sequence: TGCAGTGCTAGTATGCTAGCAGACTACGAGCAGTACTTC. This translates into CSASMLADYEQYF.

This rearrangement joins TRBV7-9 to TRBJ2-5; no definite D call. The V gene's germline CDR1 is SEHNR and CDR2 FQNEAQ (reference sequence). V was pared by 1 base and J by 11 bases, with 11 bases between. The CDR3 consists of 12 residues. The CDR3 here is CASSLDLYGQYF. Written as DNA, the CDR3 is TGTGCCAGCAGCTTAGACCTCTACGGGCAGTACTTC.

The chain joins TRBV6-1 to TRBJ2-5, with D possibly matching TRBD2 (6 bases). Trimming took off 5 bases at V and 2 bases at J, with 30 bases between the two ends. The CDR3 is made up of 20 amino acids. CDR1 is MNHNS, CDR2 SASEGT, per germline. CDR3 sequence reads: CASSPQIFRTTQITQETQYF. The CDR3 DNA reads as TGTGCCAGCAGTCCCCAAATTTTCCGGACTACCCAAATAACACAAGAGACCCAGTACTTC.

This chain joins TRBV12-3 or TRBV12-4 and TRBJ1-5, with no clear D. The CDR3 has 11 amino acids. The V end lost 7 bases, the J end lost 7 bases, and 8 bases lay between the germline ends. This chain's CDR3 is CASTLGQPQHF. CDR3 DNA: TGTGCCAGCACGCTCGGGCAGCCCCAGCATTTT.

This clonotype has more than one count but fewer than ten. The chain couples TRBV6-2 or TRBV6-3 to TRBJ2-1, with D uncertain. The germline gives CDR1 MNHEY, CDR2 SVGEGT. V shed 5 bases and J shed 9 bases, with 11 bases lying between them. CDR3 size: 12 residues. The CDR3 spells CASSRAASEQFF. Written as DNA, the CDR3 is TGTGCCAGCAGTAGGGCAGCATCTGAGCAGTTCTTC.

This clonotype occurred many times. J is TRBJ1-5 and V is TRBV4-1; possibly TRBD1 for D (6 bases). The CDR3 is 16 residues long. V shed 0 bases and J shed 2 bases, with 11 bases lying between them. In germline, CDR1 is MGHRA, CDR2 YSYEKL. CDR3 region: CASSQDGGLGNQPQHF. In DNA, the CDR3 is TGCGCCAGCAGCCAAGATGGGGGGCTCGGCAATCAGCCCCAGCATTTT.

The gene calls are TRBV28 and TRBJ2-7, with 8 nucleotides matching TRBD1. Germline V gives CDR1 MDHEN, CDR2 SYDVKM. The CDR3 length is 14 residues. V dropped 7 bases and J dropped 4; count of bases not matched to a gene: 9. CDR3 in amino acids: CASNTQGAKYEQYF. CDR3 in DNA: TGTGCCAGCAATACCCAGGGGGCTAAATACGAGCAGTACTTC.